The 11 T cell receptor beta chains below all came from one sample that was sequenced in a study of T-cell memory formation after mild COVID-19. TCRdb re-called the 5' RACE reads through MiXCR, storing one row per CDR3 protein. The data hold more than 120,000 distinct CDR3 sequences, with 15% to 20% observed a single time. The specimen was PBMCs or a T cell subset sorted from them (not recorded which). The receptors originated from an adult woman who had mild COVID-19 (a few samples of this study predate the infection). Cell type and time point are not known.

This rearrangement joins TRBV14 to TRBJ2-2, with D maybe TRBD1 (5 bases). Germline lookup yields CDR1 SGHDN and CDR2 FVKESK. The CDR3 is 13 residues long. The germline V and J ends were trimmed by 4 bases and 4 bases, with 7 bases remaining between them. In DNA form, the CDR3 reads TGTGCCAGCAGCCGACAGTTCACCGGGGAGCTGTTTTTT. It codes for CASSRQFTGELFF.

V gene TRBV7-2 combines with J gene TRBJ2-3; 7 bases are shared with TRBD1. The germline gives CDR1 SGHTA, CDR2 FQGNSA. Trimming cost V 6 bases and J 4 bases; bases outside gene matches: 4. The CDR3 loop spans 13 amino acids. CDR3 bases: TGTGCCAGCAGATTCACAGGGGCAGATACGCAGTATTTT. It translates to CASRFTGADTQYF.

Concerning this clonotype itself: Compared with germline, one end of the junction differs, possibly owing to a read error. The chain joins TRBV3-1 to TRBJ2-7; 8 positions match TRBD1. The CDR3 consists of 11 residues. Germline V gives CDR1 LGHDT, CDR2 YNNKEL (reference sequence). This CDR3 is CASSQRTGKHF. In DNA form, the CDR3 reads TGTGCCAGCAGCCAAAGGACAGGGAAGCACTTC.

Comments on this clonotype: Germline and junction disagree at one end, which may indicate a read error. The chain employs TRBV24-1 and TRBJ1-5, with D unresolved. CDR3 size: 15 residues. The germline CDR1 and CDR2 sequences are KGHDR and SFDVKD. The CDR3 region is CDTSDPGRSNQPQHF. CDR3 in DNA: TGTGACACCAGTGATCCCGGACGGAGCAATCAGCCCCAGCATTTT.

This clonotype was counted only a few times. This sequence joins TRBV5-1 and TRBJ2-3; 10 nucleotides agree with TRBD1. The length of the CDR3 is 15 residues. Germline V CDR1 and CDR2: SGHRS, YFSETQ. V lost 4 bases, J lost 3 bases, and 5 bases stayed unmatched. CDR3 residues: CASSVPGQGTDTQYF. The CDR3 DNA is TGCGCCAGCAGCGTACCGGGACAGGGGACAGATACGCAGTATTTT.

The chain has TRBV5-1 and TRBJ1-2; D call uncertain. Trimming left V 4 bases short and J 7 bases short, with 14 bases between. CDR1 is SGHRS and CDR2 is YFSETQ in the germline V gene. This CDR3 has 13 amino acids. The DNA for the CDR3 is TGCGCCAGCAGCCCAGACGGCTCCTCTGGCTACACCTTC. The encoded protein is CASSPDGSSGYTF.

The chain has TRBV6-1 and TRBJ2-7; 16 bases are a match to TRBD2. V dropped 6 bases and J dropped 6; count of bases not matched to a gene: 2. Germline V gives CDR1 MNHNS, CDR2 SASEGT. The CDR3 is 14 residues long. CDR3 sequence reads: CASRGLAGGREQYF. The CDR3 DNA sequence: TGTGCCAGCAGGGGACTAGCGGGAGGGCGCGAGCAGTACTTC.

For the CDR3, the DNA is TGTGCCAGCAGCCCCCGAGGAGCGGGGTACACCGGGGAGCTGTTTTTT. It codes for CASSPRGAGYTGELFF. This chain links TRBV12-3 or TRBV12-4 with TRBJ2-2; TRBD2 matches 7 bases. The trim removed 6 bases at V and 3 bases at J, leaving 10 bases unmatched. There are 16 residues in the CDR3.

This clonotype was detected only a few times. The chain joins TRBV15 to TRBJ2-5; D could derive from TRBD1 or TRBD2 (6 bases each). Germline assignment: CDR1 LNHNV and CDR2 YYDKDF (reference sequence). This CDR3 is built from 15 residues. The V end lost 1 base, the J end lost 5 bases, and 14 bases lay between the germline ends. The CDR3 protein is CATSRGGAEKETQYF. The CDR3 region has the DNA TGTGCCACCAGCAGAGGGGGGGCTGAGAAGGAGACCCAGTACTTC.

This clonotype was seen a few times. V and J are TRBV5-1 and TRBJ2-3; 9 bases are a match to TRBD1. Unmatched junction bases numbered 10, after V lost 4 bases and J lost 4 bases. Germline V lookup: CDR1 SGHRS, CDR2 YFSETQ. CDR3 size: 16 residues. CDR3 in DNA: TGCGCCAGCAGCCGCGGTGGGACAGGGTTCCCAGATACGCAGTATTTT. This sequence encodes CASSRGGTGFPDTQYF. The complete variable domain, with remaining parts taken from reference TRBV5-1 and TRBJ2-3, reads KAGVTQTPRYLIKTRGQQVTLSCSPISGHRSVSWYQQTPGQGLQFLFEYFSETQRNKGNFPGRFSGRQFSNSRSEMNVSTLELGDSALYLCASSRGGTGFPDTQYFGPGTRLTVL.

The genes are TRBV12-3 or TRBV12-4 and TRBJ2-7; the D call may be TRBD1 or TRBD2 (6 bases each). Deletions cut 2 bases from V and 8 bases from J, with 16 bases between. This CDR3 comprises 14 residues. For the CDR3, the DNA is TGTGCCAGCAGTTTAAGCTTCCAGGGGAGGCAGCAGTACTTC. Translated, it gives CASSLSFQGRQQYF.